Sequencing of this TCR beta chain was carried out in a study of blood T cell repertoires in COVID-19. Overall study context: Acute-phase and convalescent COVID-19 samples originated in the United States, Italy and Spain. PBMCs, B-cell-depleted T cells, or T cells were the source of the cDNA or gDNA that made up the material.

Original methodology: Reference gene primer amplification gave estimated nucleated cell counts. TCRdb's table, derived via immunoSEQ multiplex PCR, lists solely in-frame clones and lacks some. Clone size and the V and J calls come from that table; the DNA yielded D and trimming. The sample has some 36,000 clones, 90% seen once; the top ten hold about 39%. The CDR3 is 19 amino acids. Trimming at V came to 2 bases and at J to 5 bases, leaving 15 bases not matched to a gene. Germline CDR1 WSHSY, CDR2 SAAADI. J is TRBJ2-2 and V is TRBV10-2; TRBD2 matches at 9 bases. The receptor's source is a man between 60 and 70 years old with active or convalescent COVID-19. The sequenced sample consisted of peripheral blood. The CDR3 nucleotides are TGCGCCAGCAGTGAGAGGACTAAGCGGGGGGCCCCTCGGACCGGGGAGCTGTTTTTT. It specifies CASSERTKRGAPRTGELFF.